This TCR beta chain comes out of a study of CD8+ T cells in alopecia areata. Study-wide results and limits: The study found TCR sharing across patients less clear than in mice, possibly for HLA reasons. Lesional scalp, notably in alopecia totalis/universalis, had clonality above that of normal scalp.

The CDR3 length is 15 residues. Trimming took 0 bases from V and 0 from J, leaving 8 bases between them. Germline V gene lookup returns CDR1 NNHDY and CDR2 SYVADS. It was cDNA, reverse transcribed from extracted RNA, that served as the sequencing template. Data came from immunoSEQ multiplex PCR; TCRdb stores just in-frame clones and leaves some out. The sample shows around 110,000 clones, no singletons; the ten largest hold about 20%. A word on this clone: Its antigen remains unidentified. Gene names refer to mouse genes. The CDR3 end is not reached by the read, which stops 4 residues before it; the germline J gene fills it in.

This clonotype was obtained from a C3H/HeJ mouse with alopecia areata. The mouse line has the MHC haplotype H2-k. The rearrangement uses TRBV13-3 and TRBJ2-5, with D unclear. Material: lesional skin. CDR3: CASSDVSLNQDTQYF. CDR3 DNA (partial): TGTGCCAGCAGTGATGTCAGCCTTAACCAAGAC.